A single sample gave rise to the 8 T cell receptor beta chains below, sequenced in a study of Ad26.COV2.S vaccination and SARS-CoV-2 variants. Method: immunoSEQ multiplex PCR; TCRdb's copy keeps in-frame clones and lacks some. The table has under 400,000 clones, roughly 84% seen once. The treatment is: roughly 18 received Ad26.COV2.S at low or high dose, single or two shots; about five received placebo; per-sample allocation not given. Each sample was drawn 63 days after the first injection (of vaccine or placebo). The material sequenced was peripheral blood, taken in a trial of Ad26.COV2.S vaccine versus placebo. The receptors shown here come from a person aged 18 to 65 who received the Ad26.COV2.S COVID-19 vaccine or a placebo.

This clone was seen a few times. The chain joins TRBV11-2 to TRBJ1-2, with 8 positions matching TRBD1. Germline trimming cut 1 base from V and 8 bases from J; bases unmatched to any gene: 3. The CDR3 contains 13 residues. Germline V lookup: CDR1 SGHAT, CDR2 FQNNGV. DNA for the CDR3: TGTGCCAGCAGCTTAGGGTCAGGGGGCGGCTACACCTTC. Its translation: CASSLGSGGGYTF.

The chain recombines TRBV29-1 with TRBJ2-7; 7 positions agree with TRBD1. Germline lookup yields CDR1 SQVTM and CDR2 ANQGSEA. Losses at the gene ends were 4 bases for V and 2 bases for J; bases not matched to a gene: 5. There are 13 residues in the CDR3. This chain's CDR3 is CSVVGQWAYEQYF. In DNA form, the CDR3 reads TGCAGCGTTGTGGGACAGTGGGCCTACGAGCAGTACTTC.

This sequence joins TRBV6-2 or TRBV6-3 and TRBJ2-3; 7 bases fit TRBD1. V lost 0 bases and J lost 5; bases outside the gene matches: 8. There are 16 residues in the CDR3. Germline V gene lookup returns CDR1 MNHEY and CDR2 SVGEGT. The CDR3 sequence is CASSYSRQGSLDTQYF. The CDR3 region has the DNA TGTGCCAGCAGTTACTCTCGACAGGGCTCCCTAGATACGCAGTATTTT.

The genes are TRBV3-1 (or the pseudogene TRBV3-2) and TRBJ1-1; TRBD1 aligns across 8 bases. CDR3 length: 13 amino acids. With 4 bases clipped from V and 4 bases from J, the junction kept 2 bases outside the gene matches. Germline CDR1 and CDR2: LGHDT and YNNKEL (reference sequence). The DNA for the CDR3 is TGTGCCAGCAGCCCGGACAGGGCCACTGAAGCTTTCTTT. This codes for CASSPDRATEAFF.

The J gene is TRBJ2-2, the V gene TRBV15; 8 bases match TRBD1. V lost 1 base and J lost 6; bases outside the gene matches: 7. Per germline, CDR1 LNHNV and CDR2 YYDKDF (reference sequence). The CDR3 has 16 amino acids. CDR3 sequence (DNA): TGTGCCACCAGCAGAGCCGGACAGGGTGGGTCCGGGGAGCTGTTTTTT. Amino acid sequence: CATSRAGQGGSGELFF.

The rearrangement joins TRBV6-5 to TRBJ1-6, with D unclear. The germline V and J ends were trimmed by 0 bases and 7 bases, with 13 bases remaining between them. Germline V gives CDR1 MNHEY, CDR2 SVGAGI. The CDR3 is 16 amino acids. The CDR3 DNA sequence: TGTGCCAGCAGTTACTCAGGCAGGCTAGGAAATTCACCCCTCCACTTT. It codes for CASSYSGRLGNSPLHF.

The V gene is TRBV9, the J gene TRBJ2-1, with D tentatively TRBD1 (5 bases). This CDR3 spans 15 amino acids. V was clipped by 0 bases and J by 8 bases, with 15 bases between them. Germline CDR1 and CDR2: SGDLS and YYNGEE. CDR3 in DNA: TGTGCCAGCAGCGTAGTCTTGGGCAGGGTCGATGAGCAGTTCTTC. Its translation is CASSVVLGRVDEQFF.

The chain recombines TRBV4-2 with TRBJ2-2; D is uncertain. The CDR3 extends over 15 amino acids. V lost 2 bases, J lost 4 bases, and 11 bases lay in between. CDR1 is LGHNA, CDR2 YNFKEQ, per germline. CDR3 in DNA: TGTGCCAGCAGCCAATTTTGGGAACCCACCGGGGAGCTGTTTTTT. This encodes CASSQFWEPTGELFF.